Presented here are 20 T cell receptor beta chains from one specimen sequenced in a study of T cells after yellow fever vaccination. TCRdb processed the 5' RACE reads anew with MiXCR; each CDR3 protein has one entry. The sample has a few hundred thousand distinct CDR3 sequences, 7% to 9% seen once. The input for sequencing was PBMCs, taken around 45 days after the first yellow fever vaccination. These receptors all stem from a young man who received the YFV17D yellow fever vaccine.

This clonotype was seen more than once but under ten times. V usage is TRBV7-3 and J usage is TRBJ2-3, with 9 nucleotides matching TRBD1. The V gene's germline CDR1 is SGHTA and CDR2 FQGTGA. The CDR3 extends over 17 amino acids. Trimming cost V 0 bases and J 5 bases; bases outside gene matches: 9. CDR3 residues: CASSLTPGTGSRDTQYF. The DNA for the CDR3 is TGTGCCAGCAGCTTAACACCCGGGACAGGGTCACGAGATACGCAGTATTTT. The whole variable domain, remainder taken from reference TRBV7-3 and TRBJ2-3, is GAGVSQTPSNKVTEKGKYVELRCDPISGHTALYWYRQSLGQGPEFLIYFQGTGAADDSGLPNDRFFAVRPEGSVSTLKIQRTERGDSAVYLCASSLTPGTGSRDTQYFGPGTRLTVL.

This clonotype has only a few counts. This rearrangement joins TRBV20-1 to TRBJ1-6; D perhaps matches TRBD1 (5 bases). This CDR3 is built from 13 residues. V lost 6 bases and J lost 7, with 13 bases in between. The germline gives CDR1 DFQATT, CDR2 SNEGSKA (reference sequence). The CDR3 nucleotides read TGCAGTGCCTCGAGCGGGGCGAATTCACCCCTCCACTTT. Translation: CSASSGANSPLHF.

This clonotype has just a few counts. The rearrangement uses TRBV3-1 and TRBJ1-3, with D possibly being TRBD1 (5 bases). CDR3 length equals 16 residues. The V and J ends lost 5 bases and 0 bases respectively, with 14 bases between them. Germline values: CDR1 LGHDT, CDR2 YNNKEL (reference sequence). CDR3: CASSFTGQLSGNTIYF. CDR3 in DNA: TGTGCCAGCAGCTTTACAGGACAACTCTCTGGAAACACCATATATTTT.

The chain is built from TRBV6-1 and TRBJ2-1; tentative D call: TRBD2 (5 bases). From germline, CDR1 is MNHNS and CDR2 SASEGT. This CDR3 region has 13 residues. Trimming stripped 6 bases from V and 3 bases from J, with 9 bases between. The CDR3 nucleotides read TGTGCCAGCAGGACCGGGATCTACAATGAGCAGTTCTTC. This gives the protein CASRTGIYNEQFF.

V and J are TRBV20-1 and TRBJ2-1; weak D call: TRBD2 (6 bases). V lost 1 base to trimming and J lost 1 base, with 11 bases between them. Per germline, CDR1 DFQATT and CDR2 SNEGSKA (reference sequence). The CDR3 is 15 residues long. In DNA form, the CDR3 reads TGCAGTGCTAGAGGAGGGGACTCGTCCTACAATGAGCAGTTCTTC. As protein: CSARGGDSSYNEQFF.

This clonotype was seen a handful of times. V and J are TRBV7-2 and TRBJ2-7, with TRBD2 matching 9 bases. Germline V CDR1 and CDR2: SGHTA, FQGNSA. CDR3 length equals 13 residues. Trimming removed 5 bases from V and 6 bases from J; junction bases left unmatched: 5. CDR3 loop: CASSLAGGVEQYV. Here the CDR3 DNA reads TGTGCCAGCAGCCTGGCGGGGGGGGTCGAGCAGTACGTC.

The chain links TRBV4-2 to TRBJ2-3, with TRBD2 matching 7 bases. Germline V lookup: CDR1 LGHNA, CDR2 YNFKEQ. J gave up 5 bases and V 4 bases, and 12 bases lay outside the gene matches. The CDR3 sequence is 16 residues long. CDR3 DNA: TGTGCCAGCAGCCGAACTCTAGCGGCGGAGGGAGATACGCAGTATTTT. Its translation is CASSRTLAAEGDTQYF.

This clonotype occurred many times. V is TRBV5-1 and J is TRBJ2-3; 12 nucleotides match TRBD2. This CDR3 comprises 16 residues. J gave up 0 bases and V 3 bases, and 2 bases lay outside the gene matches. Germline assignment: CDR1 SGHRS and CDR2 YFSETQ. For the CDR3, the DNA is TGCGCCAGCAGCTCGCTAGCGGGGGGGAGCACAGATACGCAGTATTTT. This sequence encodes CASSSLAGGSTDTQYF.

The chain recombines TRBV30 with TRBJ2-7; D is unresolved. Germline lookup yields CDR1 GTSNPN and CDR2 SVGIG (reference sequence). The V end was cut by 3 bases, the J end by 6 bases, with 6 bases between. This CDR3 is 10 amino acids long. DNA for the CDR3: TGTGCCTGGAGGGCCGGCGAGCAGTACTTC. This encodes CAWRAGEQYF.

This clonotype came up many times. The CDR3 spells CASSQGRQPQHF. CDR3 nucleotide sequence: TGTGCCAGCAGCCAGGGTAGGCAGCCCCAGCATTTT. The rearrangement joins TRBV6-5 to TRBJ1-5, with a weak D call TRBD1 (5 bases). Trimming stripped 6 bases from V and 7 bases from J, with 10 bases between. Germline CDR1 is MNHEY and CDR2 is SVGAGI. The CDR3 spans 12 residues.

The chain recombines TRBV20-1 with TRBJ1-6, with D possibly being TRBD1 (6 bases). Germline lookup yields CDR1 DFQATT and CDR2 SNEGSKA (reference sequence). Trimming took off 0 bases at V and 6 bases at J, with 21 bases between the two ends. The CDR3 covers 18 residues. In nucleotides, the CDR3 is TGCAGTGCTAGAGATCCCGACAGGTCCCCTACCCCTAATTCACCCCTCCACTTT. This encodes CSARDPDRSPTPNSPLHF.

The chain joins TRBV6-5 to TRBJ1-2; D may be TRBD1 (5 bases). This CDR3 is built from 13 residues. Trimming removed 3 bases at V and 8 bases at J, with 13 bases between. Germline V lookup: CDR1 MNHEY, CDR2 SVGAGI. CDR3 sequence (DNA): TGTGCCAGCAGTTATCAGGGCGTGAGAGGCTACACCTTC. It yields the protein CASSYQGVRGYTF.

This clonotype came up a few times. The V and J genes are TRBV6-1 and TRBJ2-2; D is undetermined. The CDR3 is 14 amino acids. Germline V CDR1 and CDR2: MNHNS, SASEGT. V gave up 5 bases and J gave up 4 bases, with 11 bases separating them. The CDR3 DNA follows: TGTGCCAGCAGTCTAAGTCAAGGCACCGGGGAGCTGTTTTTT. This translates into CASSLSQGTGELFF.

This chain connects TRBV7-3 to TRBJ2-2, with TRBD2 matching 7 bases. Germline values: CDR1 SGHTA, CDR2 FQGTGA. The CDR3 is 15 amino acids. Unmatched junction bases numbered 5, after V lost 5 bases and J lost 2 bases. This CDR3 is CASSPRDYNTGELFF. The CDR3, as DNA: TGTGCCAGCAGCCCTCGGGACTATAACACCGGGGAGCTGTTTTTT. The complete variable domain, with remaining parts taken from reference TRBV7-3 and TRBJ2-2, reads GAGVSQTPSNKVTEKGKYVELRCDPISGHTALYWYRQSLGQGPEFLIYFQGTGAADDSGLPNDRFFAVRPEGSVSTLKIQRTERGDSAVYLCASSPRDYNTGELFFGEGSRLTVL.

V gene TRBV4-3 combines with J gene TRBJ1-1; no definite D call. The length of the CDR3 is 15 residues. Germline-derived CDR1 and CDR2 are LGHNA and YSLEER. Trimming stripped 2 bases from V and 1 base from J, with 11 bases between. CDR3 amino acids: CASSQIGQSNTEAFF. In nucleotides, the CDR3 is TGCGCCAGCAGCCAAATTGGGCAATCGAACACTGAAGCTTTCTTT.

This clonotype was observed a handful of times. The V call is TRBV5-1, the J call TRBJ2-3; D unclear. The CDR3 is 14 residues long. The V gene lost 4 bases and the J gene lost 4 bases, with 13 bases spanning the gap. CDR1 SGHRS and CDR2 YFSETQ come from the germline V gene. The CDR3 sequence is CASSTPLSSDTQYF. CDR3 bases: TGCGCCAGCAGCACTCCACTGAGTTCAGATACGCAGTATTTT.

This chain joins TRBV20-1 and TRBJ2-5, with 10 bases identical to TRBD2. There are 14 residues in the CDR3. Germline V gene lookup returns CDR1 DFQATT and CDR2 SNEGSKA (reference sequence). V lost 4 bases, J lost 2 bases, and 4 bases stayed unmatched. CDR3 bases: TGCAGTGCTAAAGAACTAGCGGGGCAAGAGACCCAGTACTTC. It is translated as CSAKELAGQETQYF.

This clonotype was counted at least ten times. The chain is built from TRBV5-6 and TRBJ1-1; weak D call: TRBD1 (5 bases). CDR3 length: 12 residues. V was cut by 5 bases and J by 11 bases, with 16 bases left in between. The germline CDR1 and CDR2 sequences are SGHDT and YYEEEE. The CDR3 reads CASSFLGREAFF. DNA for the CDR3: TGTGCCAGCAGTTTTTTGGGGCGCGAGGCTTTCTTT.

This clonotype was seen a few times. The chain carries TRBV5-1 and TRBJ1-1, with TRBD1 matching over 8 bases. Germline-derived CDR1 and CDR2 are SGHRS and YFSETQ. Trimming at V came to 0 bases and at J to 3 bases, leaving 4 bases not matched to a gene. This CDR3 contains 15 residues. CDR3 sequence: CASSLAGGEDTEAFF. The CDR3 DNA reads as TGCGCCAGCAGCTTGGCAGGGGGCGAGGACACTGAAGCTTTCTTT. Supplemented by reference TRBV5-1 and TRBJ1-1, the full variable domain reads KAGVTQTPRYLIKTRGQQVTLSCSPISGHRSVSWYQQTPGQGLQFLFEYFSETQRNKGNFPGRFSGRQFSNSRSEMNVSTLELGDSALYLCASSLAGGEDTEAFFGQGTRLTVV.

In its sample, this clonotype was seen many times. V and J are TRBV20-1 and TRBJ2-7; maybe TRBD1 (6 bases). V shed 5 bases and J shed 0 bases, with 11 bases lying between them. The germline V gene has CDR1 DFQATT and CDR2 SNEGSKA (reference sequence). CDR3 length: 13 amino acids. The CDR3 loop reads CSAVQGLSYEQYF. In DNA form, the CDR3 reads TGCAGTGCTGTGCAGGGGCTCTCCTACGAGCAGTACTTC.